The 14 T cell receptor beta chains given below trace back to one sample, sequenced in a study of cytomegalovirus exposure and HLA in healthy donors. A multiplex PCR was run with 60 Vbeta primers and 13 Jbeta primers. Measured with immunoSEQ multiplex PCR; TCRdb has only the in-frame clones, and not every one. The clone table shows 100,000 to 150,000 clones, with the ten largest holding about 1.7%. The source material was PBMCs. The source is a man aged 18 to 30 in good health and CMV-seronegative.

The genes are TRBV2 and TRBJ1-2; D not resolved. The V gene lost 11 bases and the J gene lost 0 bases, with 13 bases spanning the gap. The germline CDR1 and CDR2 sequences are SNHLY and FYNNEI. This CDR3 spans 13 amino acids. The CDR3 region has the DNA TGTGCCCCCCAGAGTACAGCTAACTATGGCTACACCTTC. It specifies CAPQSTANYGYTF.

The J gene is TRBJ1-1, the V gene TRBV7-9, with 7 bases matching TRBD1. From germline, CDR1 is SEHNR and CDR2 FQNEAQ (reference sequence). CDR3 length equals 15 residues. The V segment lost 5 bases and the J segment 0 bases; nucleotides outside the gene matches: 6. The CDR3 DNA reads TGTGCCAGCAGCCTCTTACAGGGGATGAACACTGAAGCTTTCTTT. The encoded protein is CASSLLQGMNTEAFF.

The rearrangement uses TRBV7-2 and TRBJ1-5; 7 bases match TRBD1. With 4 bases clipped from V and 3 bases from J, the junction kept 6 bases outside the gene matches. From germline, CDR1 is SGHTA and CDR2 FQGNSA. This CDR3 spans 15 amino acids. The CDR3 DNA follows: TGTGCCAGCAGCTATTATGGGACAGACAATCAGCCCCAGCATTTT. The encoded protein is CASSYYGTDNQPQHF.

The chain links TRBV6-5 to TRBJ2-5; no firm D call. Trimming took 5 bases from V and 2 from J, leaving 12 bases between them. The germline CDR1 and CDR2 sequences are MNHEY and SVGAGI. This CDR3 has 14 amino acids. CDR3 DNA sequence: TGTGCCAGCAGTCGGAGACCCTTTCAAGAGACCCAGTACTTC. Amino acid sequence: CASSRRPFQETQYF.

The chain employs TRBV6-1 and TRBJ2-2, with 11 bases that match TRBD2. J was trimmed by 8 bases and V by 3 bases; bases with no gene match: 8. CDR1 is MNHNS, CDR2 SASEGT, per germline. The CDR3 sequence is 16 residues long. The CDR3 DNA is TGTGCCAGCAGTGACCTAGCGGGGGGACCCGCGGGGGAGCTGTTTTTT. The encoded protein is CASSDLAGGPAGELFF.

The rearrangement links TRBV5-1 to TRBJ2-7, with a possible D match to TRBD1 (6 bases). CDR1 is SGHRS and CDR2 is YFSETQ in the germline V gene. The V and J ends lost 0 bases and 6 bases respectively, with 19 bases between them. This CDR3 contains 16 residues. The CDR3 loop is CASSLALSGVSGEQYF. Here the CDR3 DNA reads TGCGCCAGCAGCTTGGCCTTATCAGGGGTATCCGGCGAGCAGTACTTC.

The CDR3 nucleotides are TGTGCCAGCAGCAAAGTGGGGGGCGAGCAGTACTTC. Translation gives CASSKVGGEQYF. The rearrangement uses TRBV16 and TRBJ2-7; a possible D gene is TRBD2 (6 bases). V was trimmed by 5 bases and J by 6 bases, leaving 11 bases between them. In germline, CDR1 is KGHSY, CDR2 FQNENV. This CDR3 region has 12 residues. Combining the CDR3 with reference TRBV16 and TRBJ2-7 gives the whole variable domain GEEVAQTPKHLVRGEGQKAKLYCAPIKGHSYVFWYQQVLKNEFKFLISFQNENVFDETGMPKERFSAKCLPNSPCSLEIQATKLEDSAVYFCASSKVGGEQYFGPGTRLTVT.

J is TRBJ1-2 and V is TRBV6-5, with D possibly TRBD1 on 6 matching bases. The germline V gene encodes CDR1 MNHEY and CDR2 SVGAGI. Trimming removed 0 bases from V and 2 bases from J, with 13 bases in between. The CDR3 totals 16 residues. The CDR3 protein is CASSYSSTGINYGYTF. The CDR3 DNA reads TGTGCCAGCAGTTACTCATCGACAGGAATCAACTATGGCTACACCTTC.

The CDR3 sequence: CASSLTGTEDQHF. CDR3 bases: TGTGCCAGCAGCTTAACCGGGACAGAGGATCAGCATTTT. The chain couples TRBV5-6 to TRBJ1-5, with TRBD1 matching over 7 bases. J gave up 13 bases and V 2 bases, and 9 bases lay outside the gene matches. Germline loops: CDR1 SGHDT, CDR2 YYEEEE. The CDR3 runs 13 residues.

This chain joins TRBV28 and TRBJ2-2, with D possibly TRBD1 on 6 matching bases. Germline CDR1 MDHEN, CDR2 SYDVKM. This CDR3 spans 15 amino acids. The V end was cut by 5 bases, the J end by 2 bases, with 12 bases between. This CDR3 is CASSPGTPNTGELFF. The CDR3 DNA follows: TGTGCCAGCAGTCCCGGGACACCTAACACCGGGGAGCTGTTTTTT.

The chain recombines TRBV4-3 with TRBJ2-1, with TRBD2 matching 13 bases. CDR1 and CDR2 (germline): LGHNA, YSLEER. CDR3 length: 15 residues. The J segment lost 8 bases and the V segment lost 4 bases, leaving 5 bases of the junction unmatched. The CDR3 sequence is CASSRTSGGGHEQFF. The CDR3 DNA sequence: TGCGCCAGCAGCCGAACTAGCGGGGGGGGGCATGAGCAGTTCTTC.

The genes are TRBV25-1 and TRBJ2-5; the D gene is possibly TRBD2 (6 bases). The J call may be in error: the DNA end matches TRBJ2-7 better. The CDR3 runs to 14 residues. From germline, CDR1 is MGHDK and CDR2 SYGVNS. The CDR3 loop is CASSRREFPYEQYF. DNA of the CDR3: TGTGCCAGCAGTCGTCGGGAGTTCCCCTACGAGCAGTACTTC.

The chain uses TRBV10-3 and TRBJ2-1; a weak D match, TRBD2 (6 bases). This CDR3 has 15 amino acids. Germline V lookup: CDR1 ENHRY, CDR2 SYGVKD. Trimming cost V 0 bases and J 6 bases, with 12 bases left between them. CDR3: CAISESWGELNEQFF. The CDR3 DNA follows: TGTGCCATCAGTGAGTCGTGGGGGGAACTCAATGAGCAGTTCTTC.

The DNA for the CDR3 is TGTGCCAGCAGCACCGGGAGGGGGGGACTTGGGCAGCCCCAGCATTTT. Its protein product is CASSTGRGGLGQPQHF. The chain carries TRBV5-4 and TRBJ1-5, with D possibly TRBD1 on 6 matching bases. CDR3 length equals 16 residues. Germline-derived CDR1 and CDR2 are SGHNT and YYREEE (reference sequence). V lost 4 bases and J lost 7, with 21 bases in between.